The 31 T cell receptor beta chains in this list originate from one sample, sequenced in a study of cytomegalovirus exposure and HLA in healthy donors. Method: immunoSEQ multiplex PCR; TCRdb's copy keeps in-frame clones and lacks some. The sample lists over 150,000 clones; approximately 86% were seen once. Sequences were obtained from PBMCs. The receptors originated from a woman aged 18-29 years in good health and CMV-seronegative.

This clone has only a few counts. The chain links TRBV10-1 to TRBJ2-1; TRBD2 matches 8 bases. The trim removed 6 bases at V and 6 bases at J, leaving 7 bases unmatched. CDR1 and CDR2 from the germline V gene are WNHNN and SYGVQD (reference sequence). The length of the CDR3 is 14 residues. The CDR3 sequence is CASSSSGSSNEQFF. In nucleotides, the CDR3 is TGCGCCAGCAGCTCTAGCGGGTCTAGCAATGAGCAGTTCTTC.

This chain connects TRBV7-2 to TRBJ2-7, with D unresolved. From germline, CDR1 is SGHTA and CDR2 FQGNSA. Trimming removed 7 bases from V and 3 bases from J, with 19 bases in between. This CDR3 has 15 residues. CDR3 DNA sequence: TGTGCCAGCACCCCCTCTTGGGCAGGCTACTACGAGCAGTACTTC. Translated: CASTPSWAGYYEQYF.

This chain connects TRBV19 to TRBJ2-7; 8 positions agree with TRBD1. The CDR3 is 15 amino acids. V shed 7 bases, J shed 2 bases, and the junction held 10 bases outside the gene matches. The germline V gene has CDR1 LNHDA and CDR2 SQIVND (reference sequence). This CDR3 reads CASTPGQGIPYEQYF. In DNA, the CDR3 is TGTGCCAGTACGCCTGGACAGGGAATTCCCTACGAGCAGTACTTC.

The V call is TRBV5-1, the J call TRBJ2-7; the D gene is possibly TRBD1 (6 bases). This CDR3 is built from 14 residues. V lost 4 bases to trimming and J lost 3 bases, with 14 bases between them. CDR1 is SGHRS, CDR2 YFSETQ, per germline. The CDR3 spells CASSHGLQGYEQYF. The CDR3 region has the DNA TGCGCCAGCAGCCATGGCCTACAGGGCTACGAGCAGTACTTC.

This sequence joins TRBV27 and TRBJ1-1; 8 nucleotides match TRBD1. The V segment lost 1 base and the J segment 5 bases; nucleotides outside the gene matches: 12. This CDR3 spans 17 amino acids. Germline V lookup: CDR1 MNHEY, CDR2 SMNVEV (reference sequence). In DNA form, the CDR3 reads TGTGCCAGCAGTTTATACCCCATGGGCAGGGGGCGGACTGAAGCTTTCTTT. It translates to CASSLYPMGRGRTEAFF.

This chain's CDR3 is CASSPFWTGQYNEQFF. The CDR3 DNA is TGTGCCAGCAGCCCTTTTTGGACAGGGCAGTACAATGAGCAGTTCTTC. The chain recombines TRBV7-2 with TRBJ2-1; 8 nucleotides match TRBD1. With V trimmed by 5 bases and J by 4 bases, 10 bases remained unmatched. The CDR3 runs to 16 residues. Germline lookup yields CDR1 SGHTA and CDR2 FQGNSA.

CDR3 residues: CASSLAIGGGRATDTQYF. The DNA for the CDR3 is TGTGCCAGCAGCTTAGCAATCGGCGGCGGGAGGGCCACAGATACGCAGTATTTT. The chain links TRBV11-2 to TRBJ2-3; 9 nucleotides match TRBD2. This CDR3 contains 18 residues. Germline assignment: CDR1 SGHAT and CDR2 FQNNGV. The junction had 10 bases not matched to a gene; V was cut back by 1 base and J by 2 bases. Drawing the rest from reference TRBV11-2 and TRBJ2-3, the complete variable domain is EAGVAQSPRYKIIEKRQSVAFWCNPISGHATLYWYQQILGQGPKLLIQFQNNGVVDDSQLPKDRFSAERLKGVDSTLKIQPAKLEDSAVYLCASSLAIGGGRATDTQYFGPGTRLTVL.

This clone occurred a few times. The chain uses TRBV2 and TRBJ1-3; 7 bases match TRBD1. CDR1 and CDR2 from the germline V gene are SNHLY and FYNNEI. CDR3 size: 13 residues. Germline trimming cut 6 bases from V and 2 bases from J; bases unmatched to any gene: 1. CDR3 loop: CASRQGAGNTIYF. CDR3 nucleotides: TGTGCCAGCAGGCAGGGGGCTGGAAACACCATATATTTT. Complete variable domain (other parts from reference TRBV2 and TRBJ1-3): EPEVTQTPSHQVTQMGQEVILRCVPISNHLYFYWYRQILGQKVEFLVSFYNNEISEKSEIFDDQFSVERPDGSNFTLKIRSTKLEDSAMYFCASRQGAGNTIYFGEGSWLTVV.

The rearrangement uses TRBV10-1 and TRBJ2-7; the match to TRBD1 covers 10 bases. V was clipped by 4 bases and J by 1 base; unmatched bases: 4. Germline assignment: CDR1 WNHNN and CDR2 SYGVQD (reference sequence). There are 15 residues in the CDR3. This chain's CDR3 is CASSADRGESYEQYF. The CDR3 DNA sequence: TGCGCCAGCAGTGCGGACAGGGGGGAGTCCTACGAGCAGTACTTC.

The CDR3 coding sequence is TGCGCCAGCAGCCTTGAAGGCAACAGGGGCACTGAAGCTTTCTTT. It codes for CASSLEGNRGTEAFF. This chain links TRBV5-1 with TRBJ1-1; 7 nucleotides line up with TRBD1. V lost 4 bases, J lost 4 bases, and 10 bases stayed unmatched. CDR3 size: 15 residues. Germline loops: CDR1 SGHRS, CDR2 YFSETQ.

The chain has TRBV6-1 and TRBJ1-1; 10 bases align to TRBD1. Losses at the gene ends were 6 bases for V and 4 bases for J; bases not matched to a gene: 5. The V gene's germline CDR1 is MNHNS and CDR2 SASEGT. The CDR3 has 14 residues. The CDR3 here is CASRGWDRGTEAFF. The CDR3 nucleotides are TGTGCCAGCAGGGGCTGGGACAGGGGCACTGAAGCTTTCTTT.

This rearrangement joins TRBV6-5 to TRBJ2-6, with D maybe TRBD2 (5 bases). V lost 2 bases, J lost 4 bases, and 9 bases lay in between. CDR1 and CDR2 from the germline V gene are MNHEY and SVGAGI. The length of the CDR3 is 15 residues. The CDR3 sequence: CASSYARAGANVLTF. In DNA, the CDR3 is TGTGCCAGCAGTTACGCGAGGGCCGGGGCCAACGTCCTGACTTTC.

The chain has TRBV14 and TRBJ1-2, with D possibly TRBD1 on 5 matching bases. Trimming stripped 0 bases from V and 7 bases from J, with 9 bases between. Germline values: CDR1 SGHDN, CDR2 FVKESK. The CDR3 has 13 residues. The CDR3 reads CASSQDPRVGYTF. The DNA of the CDR3 is TGTGCCAGCAGCCAAGATCCCAGGGTTGGCTACACCTTC.

This rearrangement joins TRBV29-1 to TRBJ1-2; TRBD1 might be the D (6 bases). The CDR3 spans 11 residues. The V and J ends lost 4 bases and 6 bases respectively, with 9 bases between them. Germline V gene lookup returns CDR1 SQVTM and CDR2 ANQGSEA. The CDR3 region is CSVVQGHGYTF. CDR3 nucleotides: TGCAGCGTTGTACAGGGCCATGGCTACACCTTC.

The sample holds one count of this clone. The chain carries TRBV28 and TRBJ1-2; 9 bases align to TRBD1. V lost 3 bases to trimming and J lost 6 bases; unmatched junction nucleotides: 20. The germline V gene encodes CDR1 MDHEN and CDR2 SYDVKM. CDR3 length: 19 amino acids. CDR3 DNA: TGTGCCAGCAGTTTTACCTTTTTAAGTCACGGACAGGGGTCGAATGGCTACACCTTC. This encodes CASSFTFLSHGQGSNGYTF.

The rearrangement uses TRBV5-3 and TRBJ2-1; the D gene is possibly TRBD2 (6 bases). TRBV5-3 is reported as an ORF; its role is uncertain. The CDR3 contains 18 residues. Trimming stripped 5 bases from V and 1 base from J, with 22 bases between. This CDR3 is CARRHDPPSAGSYNEQFF. The DNA of the CDR3 is TGTGCCAGAAGACACGACCCCCCCTCCGCGGGATCCTACAATGAGCAGTTCTTC.

The table lists this clone with a few counts. Other DNA sequences from this sample encode an identical CDR3 as well. The chain employs TRBV4-1 and TRBJ2-1; 11 bases map to TRBD2. The germline V gene has CDR1 MGHRA and CDR2 YSYEKL. The ends lost 4 bases at V and 3 bases at J; junction bases unmatched: 2. The CDR3 is 15 amino acids. CDR3 region: CASSPLAGGYNEQFF. The CDR3 DNA reads as TGCGCCAGCAGCCCTCTAGCGGGAGGCTACAATGAGCAGTTCTTC.

V usage is TRBV29-1 and J usage is TRBJ1-1; D is unresolved. Germline CDR1 reads SQVTM; CDR2 reads ANQGSEA. This CDR3 has 10 amino acids. The V gene lost 7 bases and the J gene lost 0 bases, with 3 bases spanning the gap. CDR3 sequence: CSAMNTEAFF. The CDR3 region has the DNA TGCAGCGCCATGAACACTGAAGCTTTCTTT.

This chain uses TRBV19 with TRBJ2-7; 8 bases are a match to TRBD2. CDR1 and CDR2 (germline): LNHDA, SQIVND (reference sequence). The CDR3 has 12 residues. With V trimmed by 5 bases and J by 5 bases, 2 bases remained unmatched. CDR3 DNA sequence: TGTGCCAGTAGTCTCGGGGGGGACGAGCAGTACTTC. This translates into CASSLGGDEQYF.

The rearrangement joins TRBV7-9 to TRBJ1-4; maybe TRBD1 (5 bases). Germline loops: CDR1 SEHNR, CDR2 FQNEAQ (reference sequence). V shed 1 base and J shed 4 bases, with 7 bases lying between them. CDR3 length: 14 residues. CDR3 residues: CASSLDRINEKLFF. The CDR3 DNA sequence: TGTGCCAGCAGCTTAGACAGGATTAATGAAAAACTGTTTTTT.

The rearrangement joins TRBV5-1 to TRBJ2-2; D gene unclear. V lost 7 bases, J lost 1 base, and 11 bases lay in between. This CDR3 is built from 14 residues. Germline V gives CDR1 SGHRS, CDR2 YFSETQ. The CDR3 loop reads CASLEVLNTGELFF. CDR3 nucleotide sequence: TGCGCCAGCTTAGAGGTATTGAACACCGGGGAGCTGTTTTTT. Using reference TRBV5-1 and TRBJ2-2 for the parts outside the CDR3, the full variable domain is KAGVTQTPRYLIKTRGQQVTLSCSPISGHRSVSWYQQTPGQGLQFLFEYFSETQRNKGNFPGRFSGRQFSNSRSEMNVSTLELGDSALYLCASLEVLNTGELFFGEGSRLTVL.

The gene calls are TRBV4-3 and TRBJ1-2, with D possibly TRBD1 on 6 matching bases. Germline assignment: CDR1 LGHNA and CDR2 YSLEER. CDR3 length: 15 amino acids. V shed 1 base and J shed 5 bases, with 14 bases lying between them. DNA for the CDR3: TGCGCCAGCAGCCAAGGCCAGTCAGGGACATATGGCTACACCTTC. Translation gives CASSQGQSGTYGYTF.

The V gene is TRBV19, the J gene TRBJ2-7, with D perhaps matching TRBD2 (6 bases). This CDR3 region has 14 residues. V was shortened by 6 bases and J by 1 base, with 13 bases between the two germline ends. CDR1 and CDR2 from the germline V gene are LNHDA and SQIVND (reference sequence). The CDR3 DNA is TGTGCCAGTAGCCCCGGGGGAGGATCCTACGAGCAGTACTTC. Its protein product is CASSPGGGSYEQYF.

The rearrangement links TRBV19 to TRBJ1-4; D perhaps matches TRBD1 (5 bases). This CDR3 contains 14 residues. Looked up from germline, CDR1 is LNHDA and CDR2 is SQIVND (reference sequence). V lost 7 bases and J 8 bases, leaving 17 bases between the germline ends. The CDR3 sequence: CASNLGRFGEKLFF. DNA for the CDR3: TGTGCCAGTAACCTGGGGCGATTTGGAGAAAAACTGTTTTTT.

The chain is built from TRBV10-1 and TRBJ2-3, with D perhaps TRBD1 (6 bases). The CDR3 loop spans 14 amino acids. Trimming cost V 6 bases and J 6 bases, with 16 bases left between them. The germline gives CDR1 WNHNN, CDR2 SYGVQD (reference sequence). The CDR3 DNA reads TGCGCCAGCAGCCGACAGGCCCAAGGGGATACGCAGTATTTT. As protein: CASSRQAQGDTQYF.

The gene calls are TRBV27 and TRBJ1-1, with 7 bases identical to TRBD1. Germline lookup yields CDR1 MNHEY and CDR2 SMNVEV (reference sequence). The CDR3 sequence is 14 residues long. With 7 bases clipped from V and 3 bases from J, the junction kept 8 bases outside the gene matches. Here the CDR3 DNA reads TGTGCCAGCAAGAGTAGGGGGCGGGACACTGAAGCTTTCTTT. It specifies CASKSRGRDTEAFF.

This clone was counted only a few times. The genes are TRBV5-1 and TRBJ2-3, with 9 bases lining up with TRBD2. The CDR3 length is 16 residues. From germline, CDR1 is SGHRS and CDR2 YFSETQ. The V gene end was trimmed by 1 base and the J gene end by 2 bases; junction bases not matched to a gene: 5. The DNA for the CDR3 is TGCGCCAGCAGCTTGAGTACTAGCGGGCCCACAGATACGCAGTATTTT. This codes for CASSLSTSGPTDTQYF.

J is TRBJ1-2 and V is TRBV10-3; D unclear. V was pared by 3 bases and J by 8 bases, with 7 bases between. The CDR3 is 11 amino acids. From germline, CDR1 is ENHRY and CDR2 SYGVKD. CDR3 residues: CAISDSRGYTF. CDR3 DNA sequence: TGTGCCATCAGTGATAGCCGGGGCTACACCTTC.

The chain couples TRBV4-2 to TRBJ1-2, with a weak D call TRBD1 (5 bases). Germline V gives CDR1 LGHNA, CDR2 YNFKEQ. Trimming cost V 0 bases and J 6 bases, with 20 bases left between them. CDR3 length: 17 amino acids. As DNA, the CDR3 is TGTGCCAGCAGCCAAGAGCGGTCTAGGGGATCGATGAATGGCTACACCTTC. This encodes CASSQERSRGSMNGYTF.

This sequence joins TRBV5-1 and TRBJ1-4; D gene unclear. Looked up from germline, CDR1 is SGHRS and CDR2 is YFSETQ. The CDR3 has 16 residues. Trimming removed 1 base from V and 4 bases from J, with 14 bases in between. CDR3 DNA: TGCGCCAGCAGCTTGTATAGGCGAACAGATAATGAAAAACTGTTTTTT. As protein: CASSLYRRTDNEKLFF.

V gene TRBV11-3 combines with J gene TRBJ2-2, with 7 bases lining up with TRBD2. With V trimmed by 3 bases and J by 5 bases, 9 bases remained unmatched. This CDR3 region has 16 residues. CDR1 and CDR2 (germline): SGHNT, YENEEA. The CDR3 sequence is CASSLSAGRVTGELFF. DNA for the CDR3: TGTGCCAGCAGCTTGTCGGCAGGGAGGGTTACCGGGGAGCTGTTTTTT.